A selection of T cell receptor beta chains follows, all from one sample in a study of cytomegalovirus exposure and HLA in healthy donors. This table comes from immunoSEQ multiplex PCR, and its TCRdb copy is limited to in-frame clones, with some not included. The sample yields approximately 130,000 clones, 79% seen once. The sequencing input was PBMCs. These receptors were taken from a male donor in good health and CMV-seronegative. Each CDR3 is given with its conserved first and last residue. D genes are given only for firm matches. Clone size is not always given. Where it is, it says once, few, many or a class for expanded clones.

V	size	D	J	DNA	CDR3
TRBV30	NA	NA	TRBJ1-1	TGTGCCTGGAGTAGAACAGTGAACACTGAAGCTTTCTTT	CAWSRTVNTEAFF
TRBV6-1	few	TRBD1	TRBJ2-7	TGTGCCAGTGGGACAGACATCTCCTACGAGCAGTACTTC	CASGTDISYEQYF
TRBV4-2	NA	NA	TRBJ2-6	TGTGCCAGCAGCCAAGTCGAGGTCTCTGGGGCCAACGTCCTGACTTTC	CASSQVEVSGANVLTF
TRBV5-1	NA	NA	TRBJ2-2	TGCGCCAGCAGCTTGTCGGTTAACACCGGGGAGCTGTTTTTT	CASSLSVNTGELFF
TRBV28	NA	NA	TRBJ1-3	TGTGCCAGCCGACTTAGCTCTGGAAACACCATATATTTT	CASRLSSGNTIYF
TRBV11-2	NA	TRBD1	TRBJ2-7	TGTGCCAGCAGCTTAACCACGGGACAGGTATCCTACGAGCAGTACTTC	CASSLTTGQVSYEQYF
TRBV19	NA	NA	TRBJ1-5	TGTGCCAGTAGTATCGTCGGAGCTATAGTCAATCAGCCCCAGCATTTT	CASSIVGAIVNQPQHF
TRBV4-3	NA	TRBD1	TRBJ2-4	TGCGCCAGCAGCCAAGACGTAGGGGGCGGATTCGGGGTCAAAAACATTCAGTACTTC	CASSQDVGGGFGVKNIQYF
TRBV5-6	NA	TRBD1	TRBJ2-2	TGTGCCAGCAGCTTCGGACAGGGGACCGGGGAGCTGTTTTTT	CASSFGQGTGELFF
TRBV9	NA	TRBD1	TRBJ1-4	TGTGCCAGCAGCCCCGACAGGGGGCGCCGAGAAAAACTGTTTTTT	CASSPDRGRREKLFF
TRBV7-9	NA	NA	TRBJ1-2	TGTTCCAGCAGCTTAGGTCTCTATGGCTACACCTTC	CSSSLGLYGYTF
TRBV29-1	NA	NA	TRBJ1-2	TGCAGCGTCGGGGACATCTACTATGGCTACACCTTC	CSVGDIYYGYTF
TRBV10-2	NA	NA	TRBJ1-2	TGCGCCAGCAGGACCGCGGGAATGAGTGGCTACACCTTC	CASRTAGMSGYTF
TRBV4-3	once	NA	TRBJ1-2	TGCGCCAGCAGCCAAGTCGCAGGGAGGGACTATGGCTACACCTTC	CASSQVAGRDYGYTF
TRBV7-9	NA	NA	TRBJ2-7	TGTGCCAGCAGCCCCCAGGGTCCGGGTCCCCCTAGCTCCTACGAGCAGTACTTC	CASSPQGPGPPSSYEQYF
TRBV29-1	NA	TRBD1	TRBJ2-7	TGCAGCGTTGAAATGTGGGGGCGGGACAGGGCCTCCTACGAGCAGTACTTC	CSVEMWGRDRASYEQYF
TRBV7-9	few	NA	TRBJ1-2	TGTGCCAGCAGTTTTACAGGGAACTATGGCTACACCTTC	CASSFTGNYGYTF
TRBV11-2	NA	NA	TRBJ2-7	TGTGCCTTCCTCCCCCCGGCAGGTAACTACGAGCAGTACTTC	CAFLPPAGNYEQYF
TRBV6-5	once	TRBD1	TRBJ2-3	TGTGCCAGCAGCCGGGACAGGGGGCGAGGAGATACGCAGTATTTT	CASSRDRGRGDTQYF
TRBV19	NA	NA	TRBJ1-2	TGTGCCAGTAGTATGGGGCGGACCATCTATGGCTACACCTTC	CASSMGRTIYGYTF
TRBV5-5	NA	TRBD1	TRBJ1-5	TGTGCCAGCAGCCCTCGCCAAACAGGGGGTAATCAGCCCCAGCATTTT	CASSPRQTGGNQPQHF
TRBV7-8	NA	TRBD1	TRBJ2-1	TGTGCCAGCAGCTTCCCCCCGGGACAGGTCTTGCCGGAGCAGTTCTTC	CASSFPPGQVLPEQFF
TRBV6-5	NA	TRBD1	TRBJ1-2	TGTGCCAGCAGGGAAACCGGGACAGATTCTGGTGGCTACACCTTC	CASRETGTDSGGYTF
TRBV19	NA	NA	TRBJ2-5	TGTGCCAGTAGTATAGGGGTTGCGGAAGAGACCCAGTACTTC	CASSIGVAEETQYF
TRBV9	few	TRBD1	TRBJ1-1	TGTGCCAGCAGCGCTTACCCGGGGGCAGGGGGCAGTTGGACTGAAGCTTTCTTT	CASSAYPGAGGSWTEAFF
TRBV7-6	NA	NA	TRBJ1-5	TGTGCCAGCAGCTTACCCCTTTACAGGTCGGATCTCAATCAGCCCCAGCATTTT	CASSLPLYRSDLNQPQHF
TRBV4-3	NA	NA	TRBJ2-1	TGCGCCAGCAGCCAAGATGTGGGGCCCTACAATGAGCAGTTCTTC	CASSQDVGPYNEQFF
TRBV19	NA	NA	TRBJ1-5	TGTGCCAGTAGTTCCACGGAGGATAGCAATCAGCCCCAGCATTTT	CASSSTEDSNQPQHF
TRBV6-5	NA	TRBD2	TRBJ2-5	TGTGCCAGCAGGTCCCCACAGCGGGGGGAAGAGACCCAGTACTTC	CASRSPQRGEETQYF
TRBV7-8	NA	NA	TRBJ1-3	TGTGCCAGCAGCTTAGCGAACACAGGCCTCTCTGGAAACACCATATATTTT	CASSLANTGLSGNTIYF
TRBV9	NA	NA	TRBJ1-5	TGTGCCAGCAGCGTAGAGTCGGGTCAGCCCCAGCATTTT	CASSVESGQPQHF
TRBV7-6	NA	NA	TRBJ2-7	TGTGCCAGCAGCTTAGCGGCTTCCAGCTACGAGCAGTACTTC	CASSLAASSYEQYF
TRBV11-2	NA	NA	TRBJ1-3	TGTGCCAGCAGCTTCAGGGAAGGTGGAAACACCATATATTTT	CASSFREGGNTIYF
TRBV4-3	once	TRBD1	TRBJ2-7	TGCGCCAGCAGCCAACTCGGGACAGGGGACTACGAGCAGTACTTC	CASSQLGTGDYEQYF
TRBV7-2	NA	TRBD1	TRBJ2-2	TGTGCCAGCACCCCTTCCGGACAGGGCAACACCGGGGAGCTGTTTTTT	CASTPSGQGNTGELFF
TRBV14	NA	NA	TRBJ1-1	TGTGCCAGCAGCCGCCGAGGGGGTAGATCCGCTGAAGCTTTCTTT	CASSRRGGRSAEAFF
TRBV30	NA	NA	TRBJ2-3	TGTGCCTGGGAGGAGGGTACAGATACGCAGTATTTT	CAWEEGTDTQYF
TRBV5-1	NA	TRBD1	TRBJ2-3	TGCGCCAGCAGCTTGGCCGGGACAGGGAGGGCAGATACGCAGTATTTT	CASSLAGTGRADTQYF
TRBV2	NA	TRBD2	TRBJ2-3	TGTGCCAGCAGTCGACTAGCGGGGGGCACAGATACGCAGTATTTT	CASSRLAGGTDTQYF
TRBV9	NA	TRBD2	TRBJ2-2	TGTGCCAGCAGCGGGGGACTAGCCTGGAACACCGGGGAGCTGTTTTTT	CASSGGLAWNTGELFF
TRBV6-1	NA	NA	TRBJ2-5	TGTGCCAGCAGTGGCAGCCAAGAGACCCAGTACTTC	CASSGSQETQYF
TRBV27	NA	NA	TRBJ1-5	TGTGCCAGCAGTTTAACACAGGGCCGCAATCAGCCCCAGCATTTT	CASSLTQGRNQPQHF
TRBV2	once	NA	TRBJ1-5	TGTGCCAGCAGTGAAAGTGTCAGGCTTTATCAGCCCCAGCATTTT	CASSESVRLYQPQHF
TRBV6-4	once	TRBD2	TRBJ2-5	TGTGCCAGGGGAGGGATAGAAGAGACCCAGTACTTC	CARGGIEETQYF
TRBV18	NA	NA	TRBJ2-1	TGTGCCAGCTCACCATCGCCGGTTAGCTCCTACAATGAGCAGTTCTTC	CASSPSPVSSYNEQFF
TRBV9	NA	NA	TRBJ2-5	TGTGCCAGCAGCCCAAATCAAGGGGGCCAAGAGACCCAGTACTTC	CASSPNQGGQETQYF
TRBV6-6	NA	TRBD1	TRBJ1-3	TGTGCCAGTACACTAGCAGGGGGAGGAAACACCATATATTTT	CASTLAGGGNTIYF
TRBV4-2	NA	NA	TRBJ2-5	TGTGCCAGCAGCCCGGGATCCTGGGAGGAGACCCAGTACTTC	CASSPGSWEETQYF
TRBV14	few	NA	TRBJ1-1	TGTGCCAGCAGCCACCGGGATACCACTGAAGCTTTCTTT	CASSHRDTTEAFF
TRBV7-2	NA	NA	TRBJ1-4	TGTGCCAGCAGCTTAGCTGGATACGCTCGGGACACTGAAAAACTGTTTTTT	CASSLAGYARDTEKLFF